The 10 T cell receptor beta chains given below trace back to one sample, sequenced in a study of naive and memory T cell subsets. The beta constant-region primer was an equimolar mix of two oligonucleotides covering TRBC1 and TRBC2. MiXCR, applied by TCRdb to the UMI-ligation and nested PCR reads, yields one record per CDR3 protein. The sample comprises under 35,000 distinct CDR3 sequences, about 10% of which are singletons, and more than 15% rests with the top ten. The sample was effector memory CD4+ T cells from blood. Subset noted: effector memory, CD45RA- CD27-. These receptors originate from a human donor in good health.

This clonotype has at least ten counts. The chain's CDR3 is CASSSPSFETQYF. The CDR3 coding sequence is TGTGCCAGCAGTTCCCCCTCGTTTGAGACCCAGTACTTC. The genes are TRBV12-3 or TRBV12-4 and TRBJ2-5, with D uncertain. The CDR3 length is 13 residues. Trimming pared 4 bases from V and 5 bases from J, leaving 11 bases between.

This clonotype was seen a few times. As DNA, the CDR3 is TGTGCCAGCCCTAAGGACCCTTATAACACTGAAGCTTTCTTT. Translation gives CASPKDPYNTEAFF. The J gene is TRBJ1-1, the V gene TRBV6-6, with D uncertain. Germline loops: CDR1 MNHNY, CDR2 SVGAGI (reference sequence). The CDR3 consists of 14 residues. V was pared by 8 bases and J by 2 bases, with 15 bases between.

In this sample, this clonotype turned up many times. The rearrangement uses TRBV7-2 and TRBJ2-5; D not certain. CDR1 is SGHTA and CDR2 is FQGNSA in the germline V gene. The length of the CDR3 is 12 residues. V was pared by 1 base and J by 7 bases, with 7 bases between. DNA of the CDR3: TGTGCCAGCAGCTTAGATATGGGGACCCAGTACTTC. It encodes CASSLDMGTQYF. Together with reference TRBV7-2 and TRBJ2-5, the CDR3 gives the full variable domain: GAGVSQSPSNKVTEKGKDVELRCDPISGHTALYWYRQSLGQGLEFLIYFQGNSAPDKSGLPSDRFSAERTGGSVSTLTIQRTQQEDSAVYLCASSLDMGTQYFGPGTRLLVL.

This clonotype was recorded many times. The V and J genes are TRBV7-2 and TRBJ2-7, with D perhaps TRBD1 (5 bases). The CDR3 is made up of 13 amino acids. Between the trimmed V and J ends, which lost 0 bases and 6 bases, there was a span of 9 bases. The germline gives CDR1 SGHTA, CDR2 FQGNSA. The CDR3 sequence: CASSLAPGREQYF. CDR3 coding DNA: TGTGCCAGCAGCTTAGCCCCAGGGCGCGAGCAGTACTTC.

The rearrangement uses TRBV11-2 and TRBJ2-4; TRBD2 aligns across 12 bases. Germline CDR1 and CDR2: SGHAT and FQNNGV. This CDR3 has 15 residues. Trimming removed 5 bases from V and 4 bases from J; junction bases left unmatched: 3. The CDR3 bases are TGTGCCAGCAGCCCTACTAGCGGGGGGAAAAACATTCAGTACTTC. Translated: CASSPTSGGKNIQYF.

The V and J genes are TRBV6-6 and TRBJ1-1; D unclear. The germline V and J ends were trimmed by 7 bases and 4 bases, with 16 bases remaining between them. Germline V gives CDR1 MNHNY, CDR2 SVGAGI (reference sequence). The length of the CDR3 is 14 residues. The chain's CDR3 is CASTSRAWGTEAFF. CDR3 in DNA: TGTGCCAGCACCTCCCGCGCGTGGGGCACTGAAGCTTTCTTT.

This clonotype was observed a handful of times. The chain links TRBV27 to TRBJ2-7; TRBD2 is a possible D gene (7 bases). Per germline, CDR1 MNHEY and CDR2 SMNVEV (reference sequence). The V and J ends lost 3 bases and 4 bases respectively, with 16 bases between them. The CDR3 runs to 15 residues. The CDR3 coding sequence is TGTGCCAGCAGTTTCCAGGGAGGGGGGGGGTACGAGCAGTACTTC. Protein: CASSFQGGGGYEQYF.

This clonotype came up a few times. The V gene is TRBV3-1, the J gene TRBJ1-2, with a possible D match to TRBD1 (6 bases). The length of the CDR3 is 16 residues. Trimming pared 4 bases from V and 5 bases from J, leaving 20 bases between. Germline-derived CDR1 and CDR2 are LGHDT and YNNKEL (reference sequence). The CDR3 DNA sequence: TGTGCCAGCAGCCCGGCCGGAGGGGGTTCTTCTTATGGCTACACCTTC. Protein: CASSPAGGGSSYGYTF. Together with reference TRBV3-1 and TRBJ1-2, the CDR3 gives the full variable domain: DTAVSQTPKYLVTQMGNDKSIKCEQNLGHDTMYWYKQDSKKFLKIMFSYNNKELIINETVPNRFSPKSPDKAHLNLHINSLELGDSAVYFCASSPAGGGSSYGYTFGSGTRLTVV.

This clonotype was recorded at least ten times. This chain joins TRBV7-2 and TRBJ2-3; maybe TRBD2 (7 bases). The CDR3 sequence is 16 residues long. Germline V CDR1 and CDR2: SGHTA, FQGNSA. Trimming pared 1 base from V and 4 bases from J, leaving 15 bases between. This chain's CDR3 is CASSLEGGLAADTQYF. The CDR3 nucleotides are TGTGCCAGCAGCTTAGAGGGGGGGCTGGCCGCAGATACGCAGTATTTT. The whole variable domain, filled in from reference TRBV7-2 and TRBJ2-3, reads GAGVSQSPSNKVTEKGKDVELRCDPISGHTALYWYRQSLGQGLEFLIYFQGNSAPDKSGLPSDRFSAERTGGSVSTLTIQRTQQEDSAVYLCASSLEGGLAADTQYFGPGTRLTVL.

This clonotype has a count of ten or more. This chain uses TRBV28 with TRBJ1-2; 8 bases align to TRBD1. J gave up 3 bases and V 6 bases, and 9 bases lay outside the gene matches. Germline lookup yields CDR1 MDHEN and CDR2 SYDVKM. This CDR3 has 15 residues. The DNA for the CDR3 is TGTGCCAGCAGCGCCCTTCAGACAGGGGACTATGGCTACACCTTC. Translation: CASSALQTGDYGYTF.